This section outlines one T cell receptor beta chain sequence together with its context. The data originate from a study of cytomegalovirus exposure and HLA in healthy donors. PCR primers comprised 60 Vbeta and 13 Jbeta primers. Clones were sequenced by immunoSEQ multiplex PCR, and TCRdb holds only the in-frame ones, with some missing. This table holds roughly 130,000 clones, approximately 80% found once. The sequenced sample was PBMCs. This clonotype originated in a human donor in good health.

The CDR3 DNA reads TGCGCCAGCAGCAGCACAGGGGACGCGGACTATGGCTACACCTTC. Translation: CASSSTGDADYGYTF. J is TRBJ1-2 and V is TRBV5-1; 7 positions match TRBD1. CDR3 length equals 15 residues. V lost 4 bases to trimming and J lost 3 bases; unmatched junction nucleotides: 9. In germline, CDR1 is SGHRS, CDR2 YFSETQ. The variable domain in full, with the rest retrieved from reference TRBV5-1 and TRBJ1-2, is KAGVTQTPRYLIKTRGQQVTLSCSPISGHRSVSWYQQTPGQGLQFLFEYFSETQRNKGNFPGRFSGRQFSNSRSEMNVSTLELGDSALYLCASSSTGDADYGYTFGSGTRLTVV.